The present T cell receptor beta chain was sequenced within a study of cytomegalovirus exposure and HLA in healthy donors. The CDR3 spans 15 residues. Trimming took off 1 base at V and 4 bases at J, with 10 bases between the two ends. Germline loops: CDR1 SGHAT, CDR2 FQDESV (reference sequence). This clone was observed a handful of times. Use of 60 Vbeta and 13 Jbeta primers characterized the PCR. Method: immunoSEQ multiplex PCR; TCRdb's copy keeps in-frame clones and lacks some. The sample shows tens of thousands of clones, about 53% of them seen only once. This sequence was found in a woman aged 40-49 years in good health and CMV-seropositive. The specimen was PBMCs. V and J are TRBV11-1 and TRBJ2-2; D is undetermined. The CDR3 region is CASSLGQVSTGELFF. In DNA form, the CDR3 reads TGTGCCAGCAGCTTAGGCCAGGTTAGCACCGGGGAGCTGTTTTTT.